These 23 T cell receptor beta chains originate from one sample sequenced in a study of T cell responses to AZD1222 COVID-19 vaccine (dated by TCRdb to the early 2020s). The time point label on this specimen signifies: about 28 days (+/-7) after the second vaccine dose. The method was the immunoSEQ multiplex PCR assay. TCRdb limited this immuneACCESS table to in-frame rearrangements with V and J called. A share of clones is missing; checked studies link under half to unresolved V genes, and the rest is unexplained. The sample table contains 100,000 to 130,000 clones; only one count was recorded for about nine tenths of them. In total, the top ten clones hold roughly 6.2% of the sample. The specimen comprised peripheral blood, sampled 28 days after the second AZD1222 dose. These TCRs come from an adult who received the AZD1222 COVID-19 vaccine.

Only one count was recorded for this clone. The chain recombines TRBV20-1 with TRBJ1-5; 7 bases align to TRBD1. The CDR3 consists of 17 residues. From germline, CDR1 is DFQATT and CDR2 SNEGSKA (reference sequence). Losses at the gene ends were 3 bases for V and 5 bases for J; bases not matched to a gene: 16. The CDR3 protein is CSASSGGGGAFYQPQHF. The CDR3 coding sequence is TGCAGTGCTAGTTCAGGAGGAGGGGGCGCTTTCTATCAGCCCCAGCATTTT.

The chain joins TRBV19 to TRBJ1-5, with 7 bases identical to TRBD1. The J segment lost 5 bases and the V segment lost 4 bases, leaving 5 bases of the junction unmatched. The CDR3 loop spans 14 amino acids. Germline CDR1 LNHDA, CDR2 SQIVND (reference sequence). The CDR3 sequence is CASSKQGLYQPQHF. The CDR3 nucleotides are TGTGCCAGTAGTAAACAGGGGTTGTATCAGCCCCAGCATTTT.

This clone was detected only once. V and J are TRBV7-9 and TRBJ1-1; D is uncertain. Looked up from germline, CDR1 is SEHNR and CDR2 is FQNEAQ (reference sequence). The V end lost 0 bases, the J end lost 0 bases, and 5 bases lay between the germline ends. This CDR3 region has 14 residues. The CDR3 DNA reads TGTGCCAGCAGCTTAGCAGGACTGAACACTGAAGCTTTCTTT. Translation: CASSLAGLNTEAFF.

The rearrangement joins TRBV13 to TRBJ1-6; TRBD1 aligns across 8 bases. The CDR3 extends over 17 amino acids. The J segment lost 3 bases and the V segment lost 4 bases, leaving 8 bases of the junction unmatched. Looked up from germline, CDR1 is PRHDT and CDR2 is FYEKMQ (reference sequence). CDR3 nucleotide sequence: TGTGCCAGCAGCTCTTCCGGGACAGGTGGCTATAATTCACCCCTCCACTTT. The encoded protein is CASSSSGTGGYNSPLHF. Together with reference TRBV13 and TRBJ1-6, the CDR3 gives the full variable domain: AAGVIQSPRHLIKEKRETATLKCYPIPRHDTVYWYQQGPGQDPQFLISFYEKMQSDKGSIPDRFSAQQFSDYHSELNMSSLELGDSALYFCASSSSGTGGYNSPLHFGNGTRLTVT.

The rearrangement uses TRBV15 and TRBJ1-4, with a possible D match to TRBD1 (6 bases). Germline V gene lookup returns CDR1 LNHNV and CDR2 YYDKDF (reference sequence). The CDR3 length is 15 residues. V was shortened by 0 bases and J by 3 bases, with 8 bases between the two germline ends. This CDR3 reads CATSRDRGANEKLFF. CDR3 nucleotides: TGTGCCACCAGCAGAGACAGGGGAGCTAATGAAAAACTGTTTTTT.

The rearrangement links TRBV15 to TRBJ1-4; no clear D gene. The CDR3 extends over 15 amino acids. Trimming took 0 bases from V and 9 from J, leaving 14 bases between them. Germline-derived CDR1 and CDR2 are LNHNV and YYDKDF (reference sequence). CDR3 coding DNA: TGTGCCACCAGCAGAGAGACGACGTCCGGCCAAAAACTGTTTTTT. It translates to CATSRETTSGQKLFF.

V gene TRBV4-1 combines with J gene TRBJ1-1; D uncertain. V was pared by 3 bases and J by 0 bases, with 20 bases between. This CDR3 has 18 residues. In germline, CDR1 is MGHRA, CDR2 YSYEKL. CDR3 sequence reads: CASSQALKETAMNTEAFF. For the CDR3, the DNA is TGCGCCAGCAGCCAGGCGCTTAAAGAGACCGCTATGAACACTGAAGCTTTCTTT.

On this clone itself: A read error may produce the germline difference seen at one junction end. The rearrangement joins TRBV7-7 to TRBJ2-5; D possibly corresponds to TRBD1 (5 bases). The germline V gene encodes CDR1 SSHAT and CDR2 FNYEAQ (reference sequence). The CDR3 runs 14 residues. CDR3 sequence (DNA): TGTGCTAGCAGCCTAATGGCAGGGCAAGAGACCCAGTACTTC. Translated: CASSLMAGQETQYF. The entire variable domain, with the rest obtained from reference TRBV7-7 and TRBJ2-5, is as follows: GAGVSQSPRYKVTKRGQDVTLRCDPISSHATLYWYQQALGQGPEFLTYFNYEAQPDKSGLPSDRFSAERPEGSISTLTIQRTEQRDSAMYRCASSLMAGQETQYFGPGTRLLVL.

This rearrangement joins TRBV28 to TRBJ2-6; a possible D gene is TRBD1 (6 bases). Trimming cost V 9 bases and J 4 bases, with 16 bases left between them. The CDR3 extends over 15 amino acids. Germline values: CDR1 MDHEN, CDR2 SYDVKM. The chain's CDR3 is CASRDTQGGANVLTF. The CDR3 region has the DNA TGTGCCAGTCGGGACACCCAGGGGGGGGCCAACGTCCTGACTTTC.

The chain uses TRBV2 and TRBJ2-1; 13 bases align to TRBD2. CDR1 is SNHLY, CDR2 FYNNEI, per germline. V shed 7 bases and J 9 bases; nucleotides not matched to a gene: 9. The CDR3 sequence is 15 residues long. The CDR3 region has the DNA TGTGCCAGCAATCTACTAGCGGGGGGGCAGGTTGAGCAGTTCTTC. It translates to CASNLLAGGQVEQFF.

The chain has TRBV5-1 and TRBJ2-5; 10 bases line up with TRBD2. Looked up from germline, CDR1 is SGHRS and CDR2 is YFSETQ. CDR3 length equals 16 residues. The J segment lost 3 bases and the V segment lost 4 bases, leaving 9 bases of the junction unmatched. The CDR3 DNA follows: TGCGCCAGCAGCCCTGGAGGAGCGGGAGGGAAAGAGACCCAGTACTTC. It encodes CASSPGGAGGKETQYF.

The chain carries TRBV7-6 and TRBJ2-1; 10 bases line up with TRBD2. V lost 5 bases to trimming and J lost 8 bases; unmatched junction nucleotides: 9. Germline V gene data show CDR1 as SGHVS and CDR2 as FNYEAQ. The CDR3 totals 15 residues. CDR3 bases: TGTGCCAGCAGCCGTCAGGCTAGCGGGGGCTATGAGCAGTTCTTC. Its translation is CASSRQASGGYEQFF. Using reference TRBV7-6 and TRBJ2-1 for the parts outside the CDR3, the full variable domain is GAGVSQSPRYKVTKRGQDVALRCDPISGHVSLYWYRQALGQGPEFLTYFNYEAQQDKSGLPNDRFSAERPEGSISTLTIQRTEQRDSAMYRCASSRQASGGYEQFFGPGTRLTVL.

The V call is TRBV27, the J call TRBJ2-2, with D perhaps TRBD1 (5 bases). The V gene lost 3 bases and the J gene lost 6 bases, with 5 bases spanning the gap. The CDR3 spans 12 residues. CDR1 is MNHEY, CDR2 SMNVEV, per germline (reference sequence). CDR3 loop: CASSFRAGELFF. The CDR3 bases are TGTGCCAGCAGTTTCAGGGCCGGGGAGCTGTTTTTT.

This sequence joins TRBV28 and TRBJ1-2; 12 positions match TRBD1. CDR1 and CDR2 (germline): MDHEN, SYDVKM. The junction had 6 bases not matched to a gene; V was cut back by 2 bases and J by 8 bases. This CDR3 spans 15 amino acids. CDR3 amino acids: CASSLGGQGAKGYTF. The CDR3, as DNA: TGTGCCAGCAGTTTAGGGGGACAGGGGGCAAAGGGCTACACCTTC.

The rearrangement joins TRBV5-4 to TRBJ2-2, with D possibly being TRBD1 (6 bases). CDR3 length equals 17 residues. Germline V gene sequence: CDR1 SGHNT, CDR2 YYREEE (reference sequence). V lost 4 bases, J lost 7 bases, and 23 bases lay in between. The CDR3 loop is CASSPGRDMSLGGELFF. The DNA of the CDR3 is TGTGCCAGCAGCCCAGGCCGGGACATGTCCTTGGGCGGGGAGCTGTTTTTT.

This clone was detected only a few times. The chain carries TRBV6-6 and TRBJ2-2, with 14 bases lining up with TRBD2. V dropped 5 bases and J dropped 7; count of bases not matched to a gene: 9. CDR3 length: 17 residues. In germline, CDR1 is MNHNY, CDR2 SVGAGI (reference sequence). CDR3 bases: TGTGCCAGCAGTCGCGGGACTAGCGGGAGTGGCGGCGGGGAGCTGTTTTTT. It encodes CASSRGTSGSGGGELFF.

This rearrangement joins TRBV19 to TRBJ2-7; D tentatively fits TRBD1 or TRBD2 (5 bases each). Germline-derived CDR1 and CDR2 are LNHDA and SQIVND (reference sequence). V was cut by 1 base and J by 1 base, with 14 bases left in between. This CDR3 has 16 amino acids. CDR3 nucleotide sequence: TGTGCCAGTAGTATAGGAGCCAGGGAGCCTTCCTACGAGCAGTACTTC. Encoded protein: CASSIGAREPSYEQYF.

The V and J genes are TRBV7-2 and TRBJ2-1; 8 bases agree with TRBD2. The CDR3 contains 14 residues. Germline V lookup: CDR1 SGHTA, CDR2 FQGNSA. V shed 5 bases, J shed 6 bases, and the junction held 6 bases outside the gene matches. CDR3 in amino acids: CASSRGLGLNEQFF. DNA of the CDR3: TGTGCCAGCAGCCGGGGACTAGGCCTCAATGAGCAGTTCTTC.

The CDR3 loop reads CASSLRTDTQYF. The CDR3 DNA reads as TGTGCCAGCAGCTTAAGGACAGATACGCAGTATTTT. The V call is TRBV7-9, the J call TRBJ2-3; the D is unclear. The CDR3 has 12 amino acids. CDR1 and CDR2 (germline): SEHNR, FQNEAQ (reference sequence). Trimming removed 2 bases from V and 3 bases from J, with 3 bases in between. The full variable domain, in which reference TRBV7-9 and TRBJ2-3 provide the parts outside the CDR3, is DTGVSQNPRHKITKRGQNVTFRCDPISEHNRLYWYRQTLGQGPEFLTYFQNEAQLEKSRLLSDRFSAERPKGSFSTLEIQRTEQGDSAMYLCASSLRTDTQYFGPGTRLTVL.

CDR3 loop: CATLGPLNTEAFF. The CDR3 nucleotides are TGTGCCACCCTGGGACCGCTGAACACTGAAGCTTTCTTT. The V call is TRBV28, the J call TRBJ1-1, with D tentatively TRBD1 (5 bases). Trimming pared 10 bases from V and 0 bases from J, leaving 12 bases between. The CDR3 loop spans 13 amino acids. The germline CDR1 and CDR2 sequences are MDHEN and SYDVKM.

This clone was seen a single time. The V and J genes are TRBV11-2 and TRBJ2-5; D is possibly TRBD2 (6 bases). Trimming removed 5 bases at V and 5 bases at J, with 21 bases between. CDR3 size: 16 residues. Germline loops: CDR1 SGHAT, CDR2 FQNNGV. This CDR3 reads CASSPTGVGGIETQYF. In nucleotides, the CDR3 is TGTGCCAGCAGCCCTACTGGTGTTGGGGGGATTGAGACCCAGTACTTC.

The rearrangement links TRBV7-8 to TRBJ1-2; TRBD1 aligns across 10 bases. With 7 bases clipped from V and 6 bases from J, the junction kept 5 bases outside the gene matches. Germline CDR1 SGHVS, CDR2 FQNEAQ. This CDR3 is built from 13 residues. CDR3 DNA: TGTGCCAGCACGACAGGGGGCGGGAATGGCTACACCTTC. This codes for CASTTGGGNGYTF.

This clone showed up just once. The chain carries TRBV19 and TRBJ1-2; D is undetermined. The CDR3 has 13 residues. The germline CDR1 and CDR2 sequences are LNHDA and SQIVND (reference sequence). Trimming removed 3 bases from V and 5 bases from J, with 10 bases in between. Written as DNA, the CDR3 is TGTGCCAGTAGTATCATGGGTTCGTATGGCTACACCTTC. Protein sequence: CASSIMGSYGYTF.